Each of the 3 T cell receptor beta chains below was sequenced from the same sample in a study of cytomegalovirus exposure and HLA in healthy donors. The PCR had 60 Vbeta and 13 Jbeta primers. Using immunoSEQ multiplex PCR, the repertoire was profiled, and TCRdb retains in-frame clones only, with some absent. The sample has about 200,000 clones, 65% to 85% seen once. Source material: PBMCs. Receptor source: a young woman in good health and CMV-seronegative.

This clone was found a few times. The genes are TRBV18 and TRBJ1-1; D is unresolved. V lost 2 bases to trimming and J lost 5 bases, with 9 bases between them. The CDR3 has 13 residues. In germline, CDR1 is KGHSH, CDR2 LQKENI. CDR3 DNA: TGTGCCAGCTCACCAGAGGGAGGTACTGAAGCTTTCTTT. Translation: CASSPEGGTEAFF.

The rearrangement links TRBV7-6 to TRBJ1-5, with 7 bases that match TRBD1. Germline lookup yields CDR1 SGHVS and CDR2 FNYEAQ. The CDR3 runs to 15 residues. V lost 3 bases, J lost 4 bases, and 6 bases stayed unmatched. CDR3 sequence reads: CASSFGQAPNQPQHF. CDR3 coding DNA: TGTGCCAGCAGCTTTGGACAGGCCCCGAATCAGCCCCAGCATTTT. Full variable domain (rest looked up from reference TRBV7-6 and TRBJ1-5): GAGVSQSPRYKVTKRGQDVALRCDPISGHVSLYWYRQALGQGPEFLTYFNYEAQQDKSGLPNDRFSAERPEGSISTLTIQRTEQRDSAMYRCASSFGQAPNQPQHFGDGTRLSIL.

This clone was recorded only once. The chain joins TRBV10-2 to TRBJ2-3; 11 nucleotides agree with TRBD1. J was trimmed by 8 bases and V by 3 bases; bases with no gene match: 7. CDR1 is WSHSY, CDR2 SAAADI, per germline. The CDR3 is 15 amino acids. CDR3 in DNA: TGCGCCAGCAGTGACGTCCCGGGACAGGGGGGTACGCAGTATTTT. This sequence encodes CASSDVPGQGGTQYF.